This T cell receptor beta chain was found in a study of T cell repertoires in cytomegalovirus infection. Germline-derived CDR1 and CDR2 are LGHDT and YNNKEL (reference sequence). This CDR3 spans 18 amino acids. The V gene end was trimmed by 0 bases and the J gene end by 3 bases; junction bases not matched to a gene: 8. MiXCR was run by TCRdb on the reads, yielding one entry per CDR3 protein. The sample carries roughly 250,000 distinct CDR3 sequences, over 20% recorded once. Sequencing was performed on CD8+ T cells from PBMCs. The clonotype was recovered from a human donor in good health (CMV status not recorded). Some clones in this sample may be carry-over from other donors' samples. The rearrangement joins TRBV3-1 to TRBJ2-6, with TRBD1 matching over 7 bases. CDR3 DNA: TGTGCCAGCAGCCAAGATTTGACAGGGCTAAATGGGGCCAACGTCCTGACTTTC. Translating gives CASSQDLTGLNGANVLTF.